This T cell receptor beta chain was sequenced in a study of shared clonotypes between healthy human individuals. This CDR3 comprises 20 residues. Trimming removed 0 bases from V and 5 bases from J, with 23 bases in between. Germline CDR1 and CDR2: SGHAT and FQNNGV. TCRdb's table, derived via immunoSEQ multiplex PCR, lists solely in-frame clones and lacks some. The table includes about a million clones, about 80% detected once. The clonotype originates from a man in his late teens or twenties in good health. This chain links TRBV11-2 with TRBJ1-6; TRBD1 is a possible D gene (6 bases). Input material: memory CD4+ T cells sorted from blood. Documented subset: CD45RA-negative fraction. The CDR3 protein is CASSLDGRGRASVNNSPLHF. In nucleotides, the CDR3 is TGTGCCAGCAGCTTAGATGGCAGGGGACGCGCCTCGGTCAATAATTCACCCCTCCACTTT.